This TCR beta chain was captured in a study of T cell repertoires in cytomegalovirus infection. V lost 5 bases, J lost 3 bases, and 19 bases lay in between. This CDR3 comprises 16 residues. Germline V gene data show CDR1 as SGHTA and CDR2 as FQGNSA. TCRdb re-derived calls from the reads in MiXCR, one entry per CDR3 protein. The data show roughly 180,000 distinct CDR3 sequences, with roughly 15% seen just once and approximately 25% held by the top ten. Specimen: CD8+ T cells from PBMCs. The clonotype originates from a human donor in good health (CMV status not recorded). Some clones in this sample may be carry-over from other donors' samples. This rearrangement joins TRBV7-2 to TRBJ2-5, with D uncertain. The CDR3 DNA reads as TGTGCCAGCAGCCCAAAGTTAGGGCCAACCGAAGAGACCCAGTACTTC. It codes for CASSPKLGPTEETQYF.